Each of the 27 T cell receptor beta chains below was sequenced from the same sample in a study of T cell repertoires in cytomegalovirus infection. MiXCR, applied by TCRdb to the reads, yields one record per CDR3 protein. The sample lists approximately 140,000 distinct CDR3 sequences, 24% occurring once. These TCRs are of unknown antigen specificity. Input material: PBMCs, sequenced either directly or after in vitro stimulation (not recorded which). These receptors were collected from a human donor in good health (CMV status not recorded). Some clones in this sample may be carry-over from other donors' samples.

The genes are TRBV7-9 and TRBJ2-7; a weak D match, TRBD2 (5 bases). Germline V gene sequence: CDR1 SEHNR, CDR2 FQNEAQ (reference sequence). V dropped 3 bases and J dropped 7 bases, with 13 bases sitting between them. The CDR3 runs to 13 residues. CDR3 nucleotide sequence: TGTGCCAGCAGCTTTGCCGCCACGGGAGAGCAGTACGTC. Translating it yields CASSFAATGEQYV.

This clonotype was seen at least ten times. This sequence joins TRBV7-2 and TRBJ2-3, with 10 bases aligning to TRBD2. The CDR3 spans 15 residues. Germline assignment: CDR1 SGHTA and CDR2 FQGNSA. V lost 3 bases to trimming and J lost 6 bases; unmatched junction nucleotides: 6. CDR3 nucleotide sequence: TGTGCCAGCAGCTTGAGCGGGAGGGCAGGGGATACGCAGTATTTT. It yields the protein CASSLSGRAGDTQYF.

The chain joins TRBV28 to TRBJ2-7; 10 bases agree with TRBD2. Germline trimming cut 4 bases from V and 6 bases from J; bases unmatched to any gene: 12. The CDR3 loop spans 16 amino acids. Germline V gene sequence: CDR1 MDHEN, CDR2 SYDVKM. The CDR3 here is CASSSGRWLAGAEQYF. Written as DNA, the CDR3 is TGTGCCAGCAGTTCGGGGCGGTGGCTAGCGGGAGCCGAGCAGTACTTC.

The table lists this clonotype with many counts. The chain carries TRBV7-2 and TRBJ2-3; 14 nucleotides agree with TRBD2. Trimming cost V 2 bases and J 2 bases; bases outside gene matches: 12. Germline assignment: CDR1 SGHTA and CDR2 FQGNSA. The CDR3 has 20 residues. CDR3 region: CASSLRSTSGRASSTDTQYF. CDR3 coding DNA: TGTGCCAGCAGCTTACGTTCGACTAGCGGGAGGGCCAGTTCCACAGATACGCAGTATTTT.

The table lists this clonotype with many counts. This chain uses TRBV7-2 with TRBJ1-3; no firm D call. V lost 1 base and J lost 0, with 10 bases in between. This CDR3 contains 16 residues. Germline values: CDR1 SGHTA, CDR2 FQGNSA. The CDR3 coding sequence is TGTGCCAGCAGCTTAGTTACCCTACCCTCTGGAAACACCATATATTTT. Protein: CASSLVTLPSGNTIYF.

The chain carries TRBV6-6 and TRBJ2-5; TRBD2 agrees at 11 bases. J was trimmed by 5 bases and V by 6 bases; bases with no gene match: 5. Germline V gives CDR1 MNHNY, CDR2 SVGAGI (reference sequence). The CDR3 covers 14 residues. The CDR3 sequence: CASSQLAGGETQYF. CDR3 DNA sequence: TGTGCCAGCAGCCAGTTAGCGGGAGGGGAGACCCAGTACTTC.

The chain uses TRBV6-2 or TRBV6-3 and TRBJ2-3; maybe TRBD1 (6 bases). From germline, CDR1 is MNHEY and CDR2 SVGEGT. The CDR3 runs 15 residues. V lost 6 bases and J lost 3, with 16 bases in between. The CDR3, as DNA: TGTGCCAGCAGGGAGACAGGTAGTAAAACAGATACGCAGTATTTT. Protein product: CASRETGSKTDTQYF.

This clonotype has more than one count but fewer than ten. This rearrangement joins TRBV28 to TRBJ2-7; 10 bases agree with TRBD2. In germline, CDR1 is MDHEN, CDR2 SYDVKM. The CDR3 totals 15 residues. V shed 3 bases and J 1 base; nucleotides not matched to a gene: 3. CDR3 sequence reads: CASSFPLAGSYEQYF. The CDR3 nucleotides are TGTGCCAGCAGTTTCCCACTAGCGGGATCCTACGAGCAGTACTTC.

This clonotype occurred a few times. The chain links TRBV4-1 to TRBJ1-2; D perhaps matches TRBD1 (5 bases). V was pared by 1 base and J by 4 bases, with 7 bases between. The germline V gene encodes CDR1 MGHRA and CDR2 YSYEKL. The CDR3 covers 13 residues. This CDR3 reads CASSQVGTYGYTF. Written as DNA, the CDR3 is TGCGCCAGCAGCCAAGTAGGGACCTATGGCTACACCTTC.

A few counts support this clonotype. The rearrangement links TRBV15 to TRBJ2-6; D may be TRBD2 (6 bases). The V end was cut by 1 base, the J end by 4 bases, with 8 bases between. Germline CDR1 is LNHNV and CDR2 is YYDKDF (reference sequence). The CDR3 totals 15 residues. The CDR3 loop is CATSRVGGGANVLTF. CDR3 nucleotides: TGTGCCACCAGCAGAGTTGGGGGGGGGGCCAACGTCCTGACTTTC. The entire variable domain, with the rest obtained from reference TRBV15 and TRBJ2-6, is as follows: DAMVIQNPRYQVTQFGKPVTLSCSQTLNHNVMYWYQQKSSQAPKLLFHYYDKDFNNEADTPDNFQSRRPNTSFCFLDIRSPGLGDTAMYLCATSRVGGGANVLTFGAGSRLTVL.

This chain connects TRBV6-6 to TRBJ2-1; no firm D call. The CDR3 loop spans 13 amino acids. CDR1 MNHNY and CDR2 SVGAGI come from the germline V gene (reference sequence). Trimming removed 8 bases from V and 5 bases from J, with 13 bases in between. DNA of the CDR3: TGTGCCAGCGTAGAACGCAAAAACAATGAGCAGTTCTTC. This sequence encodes CASVERKNNEQFF.

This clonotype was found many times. In nucleotides, the CDR3 is TGTGCCAGCACCGTCCGGGGACAACGGAATTCACCCCTCCACTTT. Protein: CASTVRGQRNSPLHF. V is TRBV7-2 and J is TRBJ1-6; D may be TRBD1 (6 bases). The CDR3 consists of 15 residues. V lost 7 bases and J 7 bases, leaving 17 bases between the germline ends. The germline CDR1 and CDR2 sequences are SGHTA and FQGNSA.

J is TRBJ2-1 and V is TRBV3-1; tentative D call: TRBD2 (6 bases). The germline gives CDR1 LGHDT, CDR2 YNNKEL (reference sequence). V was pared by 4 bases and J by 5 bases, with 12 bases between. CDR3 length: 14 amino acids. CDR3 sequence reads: CASSLGLTDNEQFF. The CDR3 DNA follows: TGTGCCAGCAGCCTGGGACTTACTGACAATGAGCAGTTCTTC.

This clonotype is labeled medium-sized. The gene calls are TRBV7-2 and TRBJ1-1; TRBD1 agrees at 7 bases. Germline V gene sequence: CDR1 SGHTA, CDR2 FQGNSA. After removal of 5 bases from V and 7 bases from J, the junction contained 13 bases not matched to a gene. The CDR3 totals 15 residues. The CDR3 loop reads CASSPSSGGLIEAFF. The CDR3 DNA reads TGTGCCAGCAGCCCATCCTCAGGGGGGCTAATTGAAGCTTTCTTT.

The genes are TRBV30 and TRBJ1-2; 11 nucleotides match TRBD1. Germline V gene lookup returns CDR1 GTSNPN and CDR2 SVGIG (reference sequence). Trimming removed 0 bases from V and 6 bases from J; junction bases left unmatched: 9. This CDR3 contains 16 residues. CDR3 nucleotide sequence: TGTGCCTGGAGTGTGGGACAGGGGGGAAATCCTGATGGCTACACCTTC. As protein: CAWSVGQGGNPDGYTF.

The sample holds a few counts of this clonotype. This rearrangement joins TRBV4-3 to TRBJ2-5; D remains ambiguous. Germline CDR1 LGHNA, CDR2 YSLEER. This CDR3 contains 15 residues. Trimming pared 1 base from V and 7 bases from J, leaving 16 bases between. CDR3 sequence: CASSQVRGVTGTQYF. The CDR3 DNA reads TGCGCCAGCAGCCAAGTTCGCGGAGTGACGGGGACCCAGTACTTC.

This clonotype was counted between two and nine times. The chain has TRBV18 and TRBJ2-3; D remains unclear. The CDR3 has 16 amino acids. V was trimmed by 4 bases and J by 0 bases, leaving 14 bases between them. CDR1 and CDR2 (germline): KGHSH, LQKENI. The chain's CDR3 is CASSLDSWYSTDTQYF. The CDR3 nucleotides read TGTGCCAGCTCACTCGACTCATGGTATAGCACAGATACGCAGTATTTT.

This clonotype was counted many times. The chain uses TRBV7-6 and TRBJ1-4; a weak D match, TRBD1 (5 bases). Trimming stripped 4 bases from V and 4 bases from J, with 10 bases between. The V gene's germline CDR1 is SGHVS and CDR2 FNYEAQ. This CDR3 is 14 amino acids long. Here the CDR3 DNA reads TGTGCCAGCAGCTCACAGGTTGATAATGAAAAACTGTTTTTT. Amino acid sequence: CASSSQVDNEKLFF.

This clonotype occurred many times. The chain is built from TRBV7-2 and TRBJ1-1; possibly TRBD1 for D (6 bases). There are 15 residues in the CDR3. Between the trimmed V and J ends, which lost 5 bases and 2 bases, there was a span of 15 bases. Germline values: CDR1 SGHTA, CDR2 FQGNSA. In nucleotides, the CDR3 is TGTGCCAGCAGCGCGAGGGTACAGGGTAACACTGAAGCTTTCTTT. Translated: CASSARVQGNTEAFF.

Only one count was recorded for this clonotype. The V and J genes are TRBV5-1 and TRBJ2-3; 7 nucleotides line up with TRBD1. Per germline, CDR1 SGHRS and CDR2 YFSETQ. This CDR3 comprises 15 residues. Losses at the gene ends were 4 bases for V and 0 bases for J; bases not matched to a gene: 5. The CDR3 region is CASSEGQPSTDTQYF. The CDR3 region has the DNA TGCGCCAGCAGCGAGGGACAGCCGAGCACAGATACGCAGTATTTT.

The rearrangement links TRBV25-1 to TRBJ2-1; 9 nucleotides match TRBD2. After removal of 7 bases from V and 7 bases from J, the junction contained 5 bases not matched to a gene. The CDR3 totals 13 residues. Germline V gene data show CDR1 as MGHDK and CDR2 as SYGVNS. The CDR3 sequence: CASNSGSNNEQFF. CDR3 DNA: TGTGCCAGCAATAGCGGGAGTAATAATGAGCAGTTCTTC.

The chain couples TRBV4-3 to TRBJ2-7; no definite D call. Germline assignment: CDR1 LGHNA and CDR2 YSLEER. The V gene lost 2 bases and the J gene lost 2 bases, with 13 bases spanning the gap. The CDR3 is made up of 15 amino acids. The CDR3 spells CASSQLPDGAYEQYF. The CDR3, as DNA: TGCGCCAGCAGCCAACTACCGGACGGAGCCTACGAGCAGTACTTC.

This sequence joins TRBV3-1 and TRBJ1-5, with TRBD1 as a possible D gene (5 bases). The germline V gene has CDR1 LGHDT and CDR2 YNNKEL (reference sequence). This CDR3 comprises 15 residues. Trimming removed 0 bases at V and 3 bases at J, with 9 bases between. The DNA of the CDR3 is TGTGCCAGCAGCCAAGATCTCAGGGACAATCAGCCCCAGCATTTT. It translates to CASSQDLRDNQPQHF.

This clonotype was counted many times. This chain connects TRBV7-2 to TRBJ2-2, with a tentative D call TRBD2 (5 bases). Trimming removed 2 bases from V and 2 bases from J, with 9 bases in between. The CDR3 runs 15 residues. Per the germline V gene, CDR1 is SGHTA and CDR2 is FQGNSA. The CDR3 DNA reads TGTGCCAGCAGCTTACGAGGACTCAACACCGGGGAGCTGTTTTTT. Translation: CASSLRGLNTGELFF.

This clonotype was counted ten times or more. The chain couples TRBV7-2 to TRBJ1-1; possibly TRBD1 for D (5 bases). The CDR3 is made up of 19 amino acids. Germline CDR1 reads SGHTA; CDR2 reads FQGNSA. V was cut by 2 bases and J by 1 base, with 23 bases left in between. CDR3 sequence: CASSLLIRWGQRGNTEAFF. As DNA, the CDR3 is TGTGCCAGCAGCTTATTAATTCGGTGGGGCCAGCGGGGGAACACTGAAGCTTTCTTT.

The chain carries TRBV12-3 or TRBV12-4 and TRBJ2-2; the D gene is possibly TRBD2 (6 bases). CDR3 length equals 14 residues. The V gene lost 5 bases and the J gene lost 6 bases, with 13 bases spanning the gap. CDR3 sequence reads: CASSPTSTAGELFF. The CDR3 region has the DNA TGTGCCAGCAGTCCGACTAGTACTGCCGGGGAGCTGTTTTTT.

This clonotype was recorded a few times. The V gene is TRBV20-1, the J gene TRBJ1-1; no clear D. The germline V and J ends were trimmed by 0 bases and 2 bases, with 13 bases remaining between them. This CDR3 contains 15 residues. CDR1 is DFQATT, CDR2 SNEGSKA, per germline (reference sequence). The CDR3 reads CSARDQPDGNTEAFF. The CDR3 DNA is TGCAGTGCTAGAGATCAGCCGGACGGAAACACTGAAGCTTTCTTT.